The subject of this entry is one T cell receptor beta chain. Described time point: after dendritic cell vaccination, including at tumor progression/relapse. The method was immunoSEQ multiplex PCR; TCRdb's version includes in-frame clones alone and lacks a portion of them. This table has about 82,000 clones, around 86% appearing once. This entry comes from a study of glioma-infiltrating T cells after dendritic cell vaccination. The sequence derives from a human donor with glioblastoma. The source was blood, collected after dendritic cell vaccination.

Written as DNA, the CDR3 is TGCGCCAGCAGCGAACCATTCGGGACAGGGGTGGGGAGGAATCAGCCCCAGCATTTT. Its translation: CASSEPFGTGVGRNQPQHF. The V and J genes are TRBV4-1 and TRBJ1-5, with TRBD1 matching 10 bases. CDR3 length equals 19 residues. CDR1 and CDR2 from the germline V gene are MGHRA and YSYEKL. Germline trimming cut 5 bases from V and 4 bases from J; bases unmatched to any gene: 17.